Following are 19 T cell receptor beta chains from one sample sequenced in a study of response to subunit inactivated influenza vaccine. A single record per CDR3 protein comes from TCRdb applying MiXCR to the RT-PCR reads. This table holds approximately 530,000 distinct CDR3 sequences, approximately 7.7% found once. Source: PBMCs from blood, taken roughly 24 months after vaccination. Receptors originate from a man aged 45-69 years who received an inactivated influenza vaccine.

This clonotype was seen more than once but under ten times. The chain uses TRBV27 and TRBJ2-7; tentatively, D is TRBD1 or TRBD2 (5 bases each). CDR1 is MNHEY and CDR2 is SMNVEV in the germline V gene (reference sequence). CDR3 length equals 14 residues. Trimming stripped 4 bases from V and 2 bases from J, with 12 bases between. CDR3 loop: CASSSLTGPYEQYF. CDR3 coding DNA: TGTGCCAGCAGTTCTCTGACGGGACCCTACGAGCAGTACTTC.

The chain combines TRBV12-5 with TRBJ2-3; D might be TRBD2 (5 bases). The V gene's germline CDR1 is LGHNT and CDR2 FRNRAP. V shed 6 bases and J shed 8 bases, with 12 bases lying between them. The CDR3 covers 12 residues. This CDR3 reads CASGPDSSTQYF. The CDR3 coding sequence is TGTGCTAGTGGACCGGACTCGTCTACGCAGTATTTT. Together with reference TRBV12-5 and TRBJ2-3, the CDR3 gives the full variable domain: DARVTQTPRHKVTEMGQEVTMRCQPILGHNTVFWYRQTMMQGLELLAYFRNRAPLDDSGMPKDRFSAEMPDATLATLKIQPSEPRDSAVYFCASGPDSSTQYFGPGTRLTVL.

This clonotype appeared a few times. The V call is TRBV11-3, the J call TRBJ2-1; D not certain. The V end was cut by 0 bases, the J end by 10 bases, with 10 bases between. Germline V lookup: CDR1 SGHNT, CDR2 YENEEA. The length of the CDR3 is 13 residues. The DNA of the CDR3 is TGTGCCAGCAGCTTAGATCAGGTTGGCGAGCAGTTCTTC. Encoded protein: CASSLDQVGEQFF.

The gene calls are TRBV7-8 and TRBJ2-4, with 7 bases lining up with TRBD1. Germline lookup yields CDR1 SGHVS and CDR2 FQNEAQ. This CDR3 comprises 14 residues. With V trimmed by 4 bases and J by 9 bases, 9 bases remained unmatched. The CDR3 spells CASSSDRQGTIQYF. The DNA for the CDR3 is TGTGCCAGCAGCTCTGACCGACAGGGAACCATTCAGTACTTC. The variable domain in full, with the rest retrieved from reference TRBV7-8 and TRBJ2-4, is GAGVSQSPRYKVAKRGQDVALRCDPISGHVSLFWYQQALGQGPEFLTYFQNEAQLDKSGLPSDRFFAERPEGSVSTLKIQRTQQEDSAVYLCASSSDRQGTIQYFGAGTRLSVL.

The CDR3 here is CSARPSRTASSYNEQFF. Here the CDR3 DNA reads TGCAGTGCTAGACCCTCGAGGACAGCGAGCTCCTACAATGAGCAGTTCTTC. This chain uses TRBV20-1 with TRBJ2-1, with a weak D call TRBD1 (6 bases). Deletions cut 2 bases from V and 0 bases from J, with 17 bases between. CDR3 length: 17 residues. Germline CDR1 is DFQATT and CDR2 is SNEGSKA (reference sequence).

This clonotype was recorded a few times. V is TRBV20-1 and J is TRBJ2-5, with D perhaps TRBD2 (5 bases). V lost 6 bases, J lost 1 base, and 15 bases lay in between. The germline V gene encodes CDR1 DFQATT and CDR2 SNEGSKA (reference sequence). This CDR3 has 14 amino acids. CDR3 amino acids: CSATRMQFQETQYF. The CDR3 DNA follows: TGCAGTGCCACTAGAATGCAGTTCCAAGAGACCCAGTACTTC.

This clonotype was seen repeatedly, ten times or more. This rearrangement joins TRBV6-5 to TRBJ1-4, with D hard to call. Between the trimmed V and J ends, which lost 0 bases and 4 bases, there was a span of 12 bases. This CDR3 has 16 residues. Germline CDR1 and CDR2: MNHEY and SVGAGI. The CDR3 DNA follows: TGTGCCAGCAGTTACTCCCCGCTCTTGGGTAATGAAAAACTGTTTTTT. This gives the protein CASSYSPLLGNEKLFF.

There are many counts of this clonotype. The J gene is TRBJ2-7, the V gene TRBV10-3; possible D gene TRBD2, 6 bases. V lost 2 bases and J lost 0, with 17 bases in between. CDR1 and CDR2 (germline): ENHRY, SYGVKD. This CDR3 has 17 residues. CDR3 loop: CAISETPLAPSSYEQYF. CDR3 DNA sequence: TGTGCCATCAGTGAGACCCCCCTAGCGCCGAGCTCCTACGAGCAGTACTTC.

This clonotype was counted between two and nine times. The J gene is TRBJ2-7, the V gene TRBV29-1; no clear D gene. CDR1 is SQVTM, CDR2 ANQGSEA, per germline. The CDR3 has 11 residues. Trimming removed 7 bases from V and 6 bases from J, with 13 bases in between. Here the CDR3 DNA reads TGCAGCGGAGTTTGGCCTGGCGAGCAGTACTTC. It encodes CSGVWPGEQYF.

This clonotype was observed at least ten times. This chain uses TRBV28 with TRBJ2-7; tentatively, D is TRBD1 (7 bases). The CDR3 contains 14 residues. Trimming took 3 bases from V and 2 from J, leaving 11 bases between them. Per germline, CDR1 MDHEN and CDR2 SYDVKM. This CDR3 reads CASSLAGQTYEQYF. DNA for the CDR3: TGTGCCAGCAGTTTGGCGGGACAGACCTACGAGCAGTACTTC.

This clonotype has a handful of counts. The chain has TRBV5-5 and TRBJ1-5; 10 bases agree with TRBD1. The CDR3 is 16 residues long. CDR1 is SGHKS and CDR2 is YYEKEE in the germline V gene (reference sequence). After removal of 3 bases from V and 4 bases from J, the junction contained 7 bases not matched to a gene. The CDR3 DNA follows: TGTGCCAGCAGCTGGGGGGACAGGGGCGGAAATCAGCCCCAGCATTTT. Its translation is CASSWGDRGGNQPQHF.

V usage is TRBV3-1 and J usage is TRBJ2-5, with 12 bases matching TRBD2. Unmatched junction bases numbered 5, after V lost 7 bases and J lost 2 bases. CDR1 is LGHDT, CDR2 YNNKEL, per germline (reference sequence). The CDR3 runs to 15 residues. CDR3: CASTRTSGDQETQYF. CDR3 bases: TGTGCCAGCACCAGGACTAGCGGGGATCAAGAGACCCAGTACTTC.

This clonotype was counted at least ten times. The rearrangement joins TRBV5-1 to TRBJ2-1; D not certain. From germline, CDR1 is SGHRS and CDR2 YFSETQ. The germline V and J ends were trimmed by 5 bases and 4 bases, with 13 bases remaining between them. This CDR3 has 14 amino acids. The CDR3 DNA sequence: TGCGCCAGCAGATGGACCAACCTTTACAATGAGCAGTTCTTC. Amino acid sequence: CASRWTNLYNEQFF.

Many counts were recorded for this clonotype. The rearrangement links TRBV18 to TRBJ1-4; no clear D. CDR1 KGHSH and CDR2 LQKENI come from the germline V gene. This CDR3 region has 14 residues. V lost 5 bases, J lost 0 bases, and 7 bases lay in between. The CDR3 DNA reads TGTGCCAGCTCAGCAGGAGCAACTAATGAAAAACTGTTTTTT. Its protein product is CASSAGATNEKLFF.

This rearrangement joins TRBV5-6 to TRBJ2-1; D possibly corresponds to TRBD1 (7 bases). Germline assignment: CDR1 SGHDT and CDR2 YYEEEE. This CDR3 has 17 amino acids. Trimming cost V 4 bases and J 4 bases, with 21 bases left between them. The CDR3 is CASSTGQPPGLYNEQFF. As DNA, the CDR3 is TGTGCCAGCAGCACGGGACAGCCCCCGGGACTGTACAATGAGCAGTTCTTC. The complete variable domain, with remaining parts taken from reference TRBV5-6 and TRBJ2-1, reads DAGVTQSPTHLIKTRGQQVTLRCSPKSGHDTVSWYQQALGQGPQFIFQYYEEEERQRGNFPDRFSGHQFPNYSSELNVNALLLGDSALYLCASSTGQPPGLYNEQFFGPGTRLTVL.

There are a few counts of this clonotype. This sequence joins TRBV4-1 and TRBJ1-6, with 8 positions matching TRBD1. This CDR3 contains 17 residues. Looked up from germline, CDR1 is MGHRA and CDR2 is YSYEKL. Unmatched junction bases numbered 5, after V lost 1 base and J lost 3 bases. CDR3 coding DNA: TGCGCCAGCAGCCAAGCACGGACAGGGAACTATAATTCACCCCTCCACTTT. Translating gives CASSQARTGNYNSPLHF.

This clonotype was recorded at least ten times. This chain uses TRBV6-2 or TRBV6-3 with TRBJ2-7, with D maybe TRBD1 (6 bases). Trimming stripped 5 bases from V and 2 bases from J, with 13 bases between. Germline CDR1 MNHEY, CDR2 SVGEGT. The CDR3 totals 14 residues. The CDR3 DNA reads TGTGCCAGCAGTCCCCCGGCAGGGGCCTACGAGCAGTACTTC. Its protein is CASSPPAGAYEQYF.

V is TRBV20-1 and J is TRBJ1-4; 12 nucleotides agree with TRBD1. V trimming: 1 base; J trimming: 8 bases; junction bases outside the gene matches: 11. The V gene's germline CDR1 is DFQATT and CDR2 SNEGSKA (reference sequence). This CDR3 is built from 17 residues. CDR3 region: CSARGLGTGGGEEKLFF. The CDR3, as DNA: TGCAGTGCTAGAGGCTTAGGGACAGGGGGCGGGGAGGAAAAACTGTTTTTT.

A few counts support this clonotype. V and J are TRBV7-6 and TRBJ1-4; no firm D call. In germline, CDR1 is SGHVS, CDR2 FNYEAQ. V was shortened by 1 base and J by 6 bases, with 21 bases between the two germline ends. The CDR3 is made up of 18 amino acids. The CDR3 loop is CASSLVGGNNIRDEKLFF. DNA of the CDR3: TGTGCCAGCAGCTTAGTTGGTGGGAATAACATTCGGGATGAAAAACTGTTTTTT. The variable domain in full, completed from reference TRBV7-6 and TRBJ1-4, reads GAGVSQSPRYKVTKRGQDVALRCDPISGHVSLYWYRQALGQGPEFLTYFNYEAQQDKSGLPNDRFSAERPEGSISTLTIQRTEQRDSAMYRCASSLVGGNNIRDEKLFFGSGTQLSVL.